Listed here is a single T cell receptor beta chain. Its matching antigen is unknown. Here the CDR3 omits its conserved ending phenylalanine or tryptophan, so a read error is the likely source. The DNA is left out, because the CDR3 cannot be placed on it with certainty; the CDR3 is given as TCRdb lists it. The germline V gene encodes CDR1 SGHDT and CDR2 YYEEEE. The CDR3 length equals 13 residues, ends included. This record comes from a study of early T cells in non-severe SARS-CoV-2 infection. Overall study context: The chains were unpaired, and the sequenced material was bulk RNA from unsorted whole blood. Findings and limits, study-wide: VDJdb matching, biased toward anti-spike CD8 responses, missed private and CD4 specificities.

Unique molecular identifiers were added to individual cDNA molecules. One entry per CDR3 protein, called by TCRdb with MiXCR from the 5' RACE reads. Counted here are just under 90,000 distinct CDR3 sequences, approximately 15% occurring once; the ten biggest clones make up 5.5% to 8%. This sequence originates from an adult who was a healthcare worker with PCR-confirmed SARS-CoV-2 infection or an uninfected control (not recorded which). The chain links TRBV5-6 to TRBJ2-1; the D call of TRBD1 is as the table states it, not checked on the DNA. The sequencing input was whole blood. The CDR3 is CASSWGVRTPDEI.